Listed below are T cell receptor beta chains from one sample, sequenced in a study of cytomegalovirus exposure and HLA in healthy donors. Some clones are missing from TCRdb's copy, which holds only in-frame ones; the method was immunoSEQ multiplex PCR. The sample has about 130,000 clones, approximately 77% seen once. Sequencing was performed on PBMCs. These receptors originate from a woman between 55 and 75 years old in good health and CMV-seronegative. CDR3s include the opening cysteine and the closing phenylalanine or tryptophan. The D gene is left open where the match is weak. Expanded clones are given a class, and other clones once, few, many or no size at all.

J,V,D,size,CDR3,DNA
TRBJ2-7,TRBV28,.,.,CASSLYVVGRGVNYEQYF,TGTGCCAGCAGTTTATATGTCGTAGGGAGGGGGGTTAATTACGAGCAGTACTTC
TRBJ1-1,TRBV19,.,.,CASSSSSGFLNTEAFF,TGTGCCAGTAGTTCTTCATCAGGGTTTCTGAACACTGAAGCTTTCTTT
TRBJ2-7,TRBV5-6,.,once,CASSHNRVGEQYF,TGTGCCAGCAGCCACAACAGGGTAGGCGAGCAGTACTTC
TRBJ2-1,TRBV19,TRBD2,once,CASSILGGSSYNEQFF,TGTGCCAGTAGTATCCTCGGCGGGAGCTCCTACAATGAGCAGTTCTTC
TRBJ2-1,TRBV28,TRBD2,.,CASSSLAGGPYNEQFF,TGTGCCAGCAGTTCCCTAGCGGGAGGGCCGTACAATGAGCAGTTCTTC
TRBJ2-5,TRBV30,TRBD1,.,CAGRQGGVTQYF,TGTGCCGGACGACAGGGTGGCGTGACCCAGTACTTC
TRBJ1-1,TRBV28,.,.,CASSQNTEAFF,TGTGCCAGCAGTCAAAACACTGAAGCTTTCTTT
TRBJ1-1,TRBV9,TRBD1,.,CASSGRQGTEAFF,TGTGCCAGCAGCGGACGACAGGGCACTGAAGCTTTCTTT
TRBJ1-2,TRBV28,TRBD1,.,CASIPLLGQVRDGYTF,TGTGCCAGCATCCCCCTGCTAGGACAGGTCAGGGATGGCTACACCTTC
TRBJ1-1,TRBV29-1,.,.,CSVQTVLNTEAFF,TGCAGCGTCCAGACAGTACTGAACACTGAAGCTTTCTTT
TRBJ2-7,TRBV19,TRBD1,.,CASSTDRVGEQYF,TGTGCCAGTAGTACGGACAGGGTAGGAGAGCAGTACTTC
TRBJ1-1,TRBV19,.,.,CASSILFLNTEAFF,TGTGCCAGTAGTATTCTTTTCCTGAACACTGAAGCTTTCTTT
TRBJ2-5,TRBV5-1,TRBD2,.,CASSETGTSGVETQYF,TGCGCCAGCAGCGAGACCGGGACTAGCGGGGTAGAGACCCAGTACTTC
TRBJ2-1,TRBV7-9,TRBD2,.,CASSPGLAGGNEQFF,TGTGCCAGCAGCCCCGGACTAGCGGGGGGAAATGAGCAGTTCTTC
TRBJ1-6,TRBV5-5,.,.,CASSPEGGKGSPLHF,TGTGCCAGCAGCCCCGAGGGGGGGAAGGGTTCACCCCTCCACTTT
TRBJ1-5,TRBV28,TRBD1,.,CASRYDRETQPQHF,TGTGCCAGCAGATATGACAGGGAGACTCAGCCCCAGCATTTT
TRBJ2-6,TRBV27,TRBD1,.,CASSWTGGYSGANVLTF,TGTGCCAGCAGTTGGACAGGGGGATACTCTGGGGCCAACGTCCTGACTTTC
TRBJ1-5,TRBV11-2,.,.,CASSGAQGLYSNQPQHF,TGTGCCAGCAGTGGAGCGCAGGGACTATATAGCAATCAGCCCCAGCATTTT
TRBJ2-4,TRBV10-2,.,.,CASSSGTLILAKNIQYF,TGCGCCAGCAGTTCCGGGACACTCATTCTAGCCAAAAACATTCAGTACTTC
TRBJ2-1,TRBV19,TRBD2,.,CASSIGGRAGNEQFF,TGTGCCAGTAGTATTGGCGGGAGGGCCGGGAATGAGCAGTTCTTC